This T cell receptor beta chain was found in a study of cytomegalovirus exposure and HLA in healthy donors (dated by TCRdb to 2016 to 2017). At the level of the whole study: According to an earlier analysis of a few hundred of the donors, about 180 million T cells yielded over 100 million unique TCR beta sequences and around 300 Gb of sequence data. An earlier analysis of more than 450 of the donors used high-throughput TCR beta sequencing to judge whether each TCR beta V gene segment behaved as functional or pseudogenic. Approximately 300 gigabases of sequencing data and around 88 million unique TCR sequences made up an early release that covered 640 HLA-typed donors. HLA typing included class I and class II loci at four-digit resolution. Typing coverage differed by locus: A, B, C, DRB1 and DQB1 were typed in roughly 620-630 donors, DQA1 in 500 to 550, DPA1 in 606, and DPB1 in 472. Because of strong linkage in the cohort, a handful of DR-DQ haplotypes were treated as single units for association and clustering. Across 300 to 400 genotyped donors of the cohort, an average of approximately 200,000 unique TCR beta nucleotide sequences per donor were sequenced, and roughly 17% of those sequences were non-productive. A later analysis re-analyzed previously published TCR beta repertoires from about 730 donors and added high-resolution HLA genotyping to study TCR occurrence patterns. Along with the approximately 650-subject first cohort, a separate validation cohort of 120 different subjects was used. All discovery cohort repertoires had been generated on a single sequencing platform. The study aimed to test whether signatures of past pathogen exposure could be identified by cataloging public T cell receptors. The later analysis used no new phenotypic data to find candidate immune exposures, relying instead on TCR beta sequences and their occurrence across donors. Donor age, sex, ethnicity and CMV serostatus were compiled alongside the repertoire data. To predict cytomegalovirus infection status, the study combined high-throughput TCR immunosequencing, statistical association of individual TCRs with disease status, and machine learning. The study used immunosequencing to profile the T cell repertoires of hundreds of subjects and linked those repertoires to cytomegalovirus serostatus. A later genetic analysis took genome-wide SNP genotypes for about 65% of the 666 donors and used that subset as a discovery cohort. Among the roughly 400 genotyped donors, approximately 76% belonged to the genetic ancestry cluster associated with self-reported Caucasian donors.

The cohort was made up of around 720 healthy bone marrow donors. At the time of sampling, all cohort members were nominally healthy, though unrecorded immune exposures were likely present. The donor tested CMV seropositive and was one of the 289 seropositive cohort members. Every donor gave a peripheral blood sample, and the peripheral blood mononuclear cells from that sample were used for TCR beta sequencing. The Qiagen DNeasy Blood Extraction Kit was used to extract genomic DNA from the blood cell samples. Via the germline V gene, CDR1 is SGHDN and CDR2 FVKESK. At the junction V is shortened by 4 bases and J by 2 bases; bases outside the gene matches: 8. Counted from cysteine to phenylalanine, this CDR3 has 16 amino acids. The read is trimmed to its CDR3 DNA, 48 bases read in frame from base 1. This clone was recorded once. Its specific antigen is unknown. Qualities for individual bases were not recorded, and no much larger clone is one base off.

The library was made by the immunoSEQ multiplex PCR assay. The multiplex PCR relied on a mix of 60 forward primers for TCR Vbeta segments and 13 reverse primers for TCR Jbeta segments. The CDR3 region of rearranged TCR beta genes was amplified from genomic DNA by a multiplex PCR assay. On the Illumina HiSeq System, the amplified TCR beta libraries were sequenced as 87-base-pair reads. In the authors' own workflow: In a later analysis, tens of millions of unique TCR beta chains were counted across the approximately 640 repertoires, and around 10 million of these chains were shared by at least two donors. A nearest-neighbor algorithm error-corrected the raw reads and collapsed the reads into unique sequences, merging closely related sequences to remove PCR and sequencing errors. V, D and J gene segments were assigned by aligning CDR3 sequences to IMGT reference sequences. For a sequence to be retained, a match of at least six nucleotides to both a V gene segment and a J gene segment was required. A rearrangement was called productive if the CDR3 had no stop codons and remained in frame with V and J, and every other rearrangement was called non-productive. CDR3 was defined according to IMGT convention as the region running from the second conserved V-encoded cysteine to the conserved J-encoded phenylalanine. The earlier analysis of about 570 of the donors excluded any sequence lacking an unambiguous match to a single V gene segment. In an earlier analysis of some 590 of the donors, a V segment was called functional when productive rearrangements were above 56.7%, and segregating when the standard deviation between donors exceeded 5%. A statistical classification framework was built for diagnosing cytomegalovirus status from the catalog of TCR beta chain sequences. In a later analysis, TCR nucleotide sequences were compared against IMGT/GENE-DB human TR gene sequences so that V and J genes could be assigned. The TCRdist pipeline was used in a later analysis to assign CDR3 sequences and most-parsimonious VDJ recombination scenarios. A later analysis defined each TCR beta chain by its CDR3 amino acid sequence plus V-gene family, and excluded reads lacking a unique V-gene family. To address suspected cross-contamination and a sequencing artifact, a later analysis removed some 620 highly shared, low-generation-probability nucleotide sequences. In a later analysis, a clonal expansion index for each public chain was calculated from normalized within-repertoire ranks of inferred template counts. Generation probabilities in a later analysis came from a VDJ recombination model fitted to out-of-frame rearrangements, and those results were checked against IGoR. In a later analysis, hypergeometric tests were used to score TCR-TCR, TCR-HLA and TCR-CMV co-occurrence, with a repertoire-size bias correction applied to TCR pairs. A later analysis estimated false discovery rates by permuting HLA or CMV assignments 20 times. In a later analysis, co-occurring TCRs were grouped with DBSCAN, and TCRdist sequence similarity was added when clustering was performed within HLA-allele-positive subsets. Repertoires with fewer than 30,000 or more than 120,000 public chains were left out of co-occurrence clustering, as were a handful of repertoires with anomalous nucleotide sharing. This immuneACCESS table, as held by TCRdb, lists in-frame sequences with V and J called but not all clones. Of the missing ones, under half trace to an unresolved V gene in checked studies; the others have no known cause. The V and J calls and clone size come from that table; D and trimming were worked out from the DNA. Present in this sample are 100,000 to 150,000 clones, 80% to 90% of which were seen just once. In total, the top ten clones hold over 4.5% of the sample.

Results and caveats for the whole study, not just this receptor: In a later genetic analysis, fewer N-insertions in productive TCRs were reported among donors in an Asian-associated ancestry cluster than the roughly 670-donor mean. Because HLA typing was unavailable for some donors at each locus, only the typed subset was used in association tests. A further reported finding was that TCR beta sequences accurately predicted the HLA-A and HLA-B alleles for most subjects in the first cohort. According to a later analysis, TCR association rates differed among HLA loci, with DRB1 alleles showing the most associated TCRs and HLA-C alleles showing the fewest. The authors suggested that the approach could potentially be extended to other disease states and immunological phenotypes. When HLA alleles, especially DR and DQ, strongly co-occurred, TCR associations were difficult to assign to individual alleles. Some IMGT-functional V segments, including TRBV6-2 and TRBV6-3, could not be told apart with the 87-base-pair reads, so those segments were excluded. A later analysis found that most CMV-associated TCR beta chains appeared HLA-restricted, with HLA associations seemingly driven largely by CMV exposure. The only immune exposure information available for the cohort was CMV serostatus. The cohort was sequenced for TCR beta chains only, and without alpha or paired-chain data the features that could be detected were limited. At a false discovery rate of 0.05, a later analysis linked 15,000 to 20,000 TCR beta sequences to specific HLA alleles. Presence/absence analyses assumed roughly uniform sequencing depth across donors, an assumption that may not hold. In vitro tests confirmed that a few of the cytomegalovirus-associated TCR beta chains recognize cytomegalovirus antigens. Most TCR sequences were seen in very few donors, while some public TCRs were found in many individuals. V-gene and J-gene trimming of TCR beta chains was associated with a missense DCLRE1C variant in a later genetic analysis, and the association was replicated in an independent cohort. Compared with equally common non-associated chains, HLA-associated TCR beta chains in a later analysis were more clonally expanded and had lower generation probabilities. The classifier was reported to diagnose cytomegalovirus status with high specificity and sensitivity in both the original cohort and the validation cohort. Correlated functional status among segregating V segments might reflect linkage disequilibrium, but an unknown experimental factor could not be ruled out. The study listed 164 TCR beta chains as associated with cytomegalovirus. Because counts were too low, fewer than 20 rarely observed V segments, including chromosome 9 orphons, were excluded from the earlier analysis of 587 of the donors. A later analysis reported that several top co-occurrence clusters appeared linked to parvovirus B19, influenza, CMV and Epstein-Barr virus. Broadly in line with IMGT annotations, most TCR beta V segments showed up in productive rearrangements about 87% or about 30% of the time in an earlier analysis of around 550 of the donors. The sequencing pipeline was judged likely to have produced a cluster of highly shared sequence variants as a technical artifact.

The clonotype originates from a woman aged 35 to 49 in good health and CMV-seropositive. The chain joins TRBV14 to TRBJ2-1, with 7 middle bases fitting TRBD2. The specimen sequenced was PBMCs. CDR3 sequence: CASSLGGTKAYNEQFF. The nucleotide sequence is given as TGTGCCAGCAGCCTGGGCGGGACTAAGGCCTACAATGAGCAGTTCTTC.